These 18 T cell receptor beta chains share one sample of origin, sequenced in a study of CD8 T cells in ankylosing spondylitis. The study, taken as a whole, reports: What seemed typical of ankylosing spondylitis blood was a TCR beta motif built from roughly eight highly homologous variants.

Their specific antigens are unknown. A single record per CDR3 protein comes from TCRdb applying MiXCR to the 5' RACE reads. The data contain 750,000 to 850,000 distinct CDR3 sequences, about 11% of them singletons. The material sequenced was blood, either unsorted or a sorted T cell fraction (not recorded which). All receptors derive from a male donor with ankylosing spondylitis.

Ten or more counts support this clonotype. The V call is TRBV5-1, the J call TRBJ2-3; D is possibly TRBD1 (6 bases). This CDR3 has 15 residues. CDR1 SGHRS and CDR2 YFSETQ come from the germline V gene. Trimming left V 0 bases short and J 2 bases short, with 10 bases between. CDR3 region: CASSLAGDYTDTQYF. The CDR3 bases are TGCGCCAGCAGCTTGGCAGGGGATTACACAGATACGCAGTATTTT.

This clonotype was observed a few times. This sequence joins TRBV18 and TRBJ1-4; 7 bases are a match to TRBD1. Germline loops: CDR1 KGHSH, CDR2 LQKENI. This CDR3 is 16 amino acids long. Trimming at V came to 4 bases and at J to 0 bases, leaving 5 bases not matched to a gene. The CDR3 region is CASSLGQMTTNEKLFF. CDR3 nucleotides: TGTGCCAGCTCACTGGGACAGATGACAACTAATGAAAAACTGTTTTTT.

In its sample, this clonotype was seen a few times. The chain joins TRBV20-1 to TRBJ2-7, with no clear D. Per the germline V gene, CDR1 is DFQATT and CDR2 is SNEGSKA (reference sequence). The CDR3 contains 14 residues. Trimming removed 3 bases from V and 11 bases from J, with 23 bases in between. The CDR3 nucleotides are TGCAGTGCTAGGGACCTCGGCCCTATGAGAAAGGAGTACTTC. This encodes CSARDLGPMRKEYF.

In this sample, this clonotype turned up many times. The CDR3 protein is CASSRGTGLTGELFF. The DNA of the CDR3 is TGTGCCAGCAGCAGAGGGACAGGGTTAACCGGGGAGCTGTTTTTT. The chain is built from TRBV11-2 and TRBJ2-2, with 9 bases aligning to TRBD1. The J segment lost 5 bases and the V segment lost 5 bases, leaving 6 bases of the junction unmatched. Looked up from germline, CDR1 is SGHAT and CDR2 is FQNNGV. This CDR3 region has 15 residues.

The chain recombines TRBV20-1 with TRBJ2-7; 12 nucleotides agree with TRBD2. The CDR3 has 16 residues. CDR1 and CDR2 from the germline V gene are DFQATT and SNEGSKA (reference sequence). Trimming took 5 bases from V and 2 from J; bases not matched to a gene: 10. CDR3 DNA sequence: TGCAGTGCTTCCGGGGGCACTAGCGGGAGGACCTACGAGCAGTACTTC. It codes for CSASGGTSGRTYEQYF.

The chain is built from TRBV6-5 and TRBJ1-6, with 8 bases fitting TRBD1. V shed 0 bases and J 10 bases; nucleotides not matched to a gene: 8. The V gene's germline CDR1 is MNHEY and CDR2 SVGAGI. The CDR3 covers 16 residues. The CDR3 is CASSYSGQGDGSPLHF. In nucleotides, the CDR3 is TGTGCCAGCAGTTACTCCGGACAGGGCGACGGGTCACCCCTCCACTTT.

This clonotype was recorded a few times. The chain joins TRBV4-2 to TRBJ2-1; D ambiguous. V was shortened by 3 bases and J by 6 bases, with 12 bases between the two germline ends. CDR1 and CDR2 (germline): LGHNA, YNFKEQ. The CDR3 consists of 14 residues. The CDR3 here is CASSQSDGRNEQFF. CDR3 coding DNA: TGTGCCAGCAGCCAGTCCGATGGGCGCAATGAGCAGTTCTTC.

A few counts support this clonotype. The chain carries TRBV2 and TRBJ2-5; maybe TRBD2 (6 bases). Germline lookup yields CDR1 SNHLY and CDR2 FYNNEI. This CDR3 is 14 amino acids long. Trimming took off 7 bases at V and 1 base at J, with 13 bases between the two ends. CDR3 coding DNA: TGTGCCAGCAACCTAGGAGGGCCCCAAGAGACCCAGTACTTC. Its protein is CASNLGGPQETQYF.

This clonotype has just a few counts. The rearrangement links TRBV20-1 to TRBJ2-3, with 10 bases aligning to TRBD2. The junction had 6 bases not matched to a gene; V was cut back by 0 bases and J by 6 bases. CDR3 length equals 15 residues. Per the germline V gene, CDR1 is DFQATT and CDR2 is SNEGSKA (reference sequence). The CDR3 nucleotides read TGCAGTGCTAGAGATCCCCTAGCGGGGGCGGATACGCAGTATTTT. This sequence encodes CSARDPLAGADTQYF.

The chain has TRBV6-2 or TRBV6-3 and TRBJ2-7; the match to TRBD1 covers 7 bases. The CDR3 totals 12 residues. J lost 9 bases, V lost 7 bases, and 9 bases had no gene match. Germline V gene data show CDR1 as MNHEY and CDR2 as SVGEGT. CDR3 protein: CASNDRDRGQYF. The CDR3 coding sequence is TGTGCCAGCAACGACAGGGATAGAGGGCAGTACTTC.

This CDR3 is CSAPGGGAFDEQFF. The CDR3 DNA reads as TGCAGTGCCCCTGGCGGGGGGGCCTTTGATGAGCAGTTCTTC. The chain is built from TRBV20-1 and TRBJ2-1; TRBD2 matches 9 bases. The CDR3 runs 14 residues. Germline V gives CDR1 DFQATT, CDR2 SNEGSKA (reference sequence). V dropped 6 bases and J dropped 8; count of bases not matched to a gene: 11.

This clonotype has at least ten counts. The J gene is TRBJ2-1, the V gene TRBV7-2; 11 bases match TRBD2. The V gene end was trimmed by 0 bases and the J gene end by 0 bases; junction bases not matched to a gene: 10. This CDR3 has 20 amino acids. Germline loops: CDR1 SGHTA, CDR2 FQGNSA. CDR3 coding DNA: TGTGCCAGCAGCTTAGCTCGGCTAGCGGGGGGCCGGAGCTCCTACAATGAGCAGTTCTTC. As protein: CASSLARLAGGRSSYNEQFF.

The chain uses TRBV7-2 and TRBJ2-5; D not resolved. The germline V gene encodes CDR1 SGHTA and CDR2 FQGNSA. This CDR3 contains 15 residues. With 1 base removed from V and 3 bases from J, the gap between germline ends came to 12 bases. The CDR3 DNA is TGTGCCAGCAGCTTAGAACTGGAGTACGAAGAGACCCAGTACTTC. Protein product: CASSLELEYEETQYF.

Many counts were recorded for this clonotype. This chain connects TRBV11-2 to TRBJ2-7; TRBD2 aligns across 8 bases. CDR1 and CDR2 (germline): SGHAT, FQNNGV. The junction had 12 bases not matched to a gene; V was cut back by 1 base and J by 1 base. There are 18 residues in the CDR3. The CDR3 DNA is TGTGCCAGCAGCTTAGTTCGATGGAGCGGGAGAACGTCCTACGAGCAGTACTTC. Translating it yields CASSLVRWSGRTSYEQYF.

V usage is TRBV20-1 and J usage is TRBJ2-4, with 8 bases aligning to TRBD1. The CDR3 is 13 residues long. Per germline, CDR1 DFQATT and CDR2 SNEGSKA (reference sequence). Trimming at V came to 5 bases and at J to 7 bases, leaving 7 bases not matched to a gene. CDR3: CSASDRVVNIQYF. CDR3 nucleotide sequence: TGCAGTGCTTCGGACAGGGTCGTGAACATTCAGTACTTC.

The CDR3 loop reads CASSPLGGSGYTF. The DNA of the CDR3 is TGTGCCAGCAGCCCCTTGGGGGGGTCCGGCTACACCTTC. This chain uses TRBV12-3 or TRBV12-4 with TRBJ1-2, with D tentatively TRBD1 (5 bases). Trimming left V 6 bases short and J 8 bases short, with 16 bases between. CDR3 length equals 13 residues.

This clonotype was detected only a few times. V and J are TRBV5-1 and TRBJ1-1, with D perhaps TRBD1 (5 bases). The CDR3 has 15 amino acids. V lost 0 bases to trimming and J lost 1 base, with 10 bases between them. Looked up from germline, CDR1 is SGHRS and CDR2 is YFSETQ. In nucleotides, the CDR3 is TGCGCCAGCAGCTTGGTTTATCAGGGGAACACTGAAGCTTTCTTT. It codes for CASSLVYQGNTEAFF.

This clonotype was observed a handful of times. The chain has TRBV7-2 and TRBJ2-7; D not resolved. The CDR3 runs 13 residues. Between the trimmed V and J ends, which lost 4 bases and 6 bases, there was a span of 13 bases. CDR1 is SGHTA, CDR2 FQGNSA, per germline. CDR3 in DNA: TGTGCCAGCAGCTCACAAGACAAACGCGAGCAGTACTTC. It encodes CASSSQDKREQYF. Drawing the rest from reference TRBV7-2 and TRBJ2-7, the complete variable domain is GAGVSQSPSNKVTEKGKDVELRCDPISGHTALYWYRQSLGQGLEFLIYFQGNSAPDKSGLPSDRFSAERTGGSVSTLTIQRTQQEDSAVYLCASSSQDKREQYFGPGTRLTVT.